This T cell receptor beta chain is drawn from a study of OX40 agonist ivuxolimab in advanced cancers. Study context: Head and neck, renal cell, melanoma or hepatocellular carcinoma were the cancers that dose-escalation patients had.

The repertoire was sequenced with immunoSEQ multiplex PCR; TCRdb's copy has only in-frame clones and lacks some. The sample carries tens of thousands of clones, around four fifths recorded once. In regard to this clone: Its antigen is unidentified. Sequence at one end of the junction differs from germline and may be a read error.

CDR3 length: 11 amino acids. Germline V gene sequence: CDR1 SGHRS, CDR2 YFSETQ. Whole-study results and caveats: Among the least clonally expanded were partial responders at 0.1-3.0 mg/kg.

The V call is TRBV5-1, the J call TRBJ2-7; TRBD1 matches 11 bases. Material: CD4+ or CD8+ T cells sorted from blood, obtained in a trial of the OX40 agonist ivuxolimab. The TCR originated in an adult with an advanced solid tumor such as melanoma, head and neck, liver or kidney cancer. CDR3 loop: CASSSGQGARF. The CDR3, as DNA: TGCGCCAGCAGCAGCGGACAGGGGGCGCGATTC.